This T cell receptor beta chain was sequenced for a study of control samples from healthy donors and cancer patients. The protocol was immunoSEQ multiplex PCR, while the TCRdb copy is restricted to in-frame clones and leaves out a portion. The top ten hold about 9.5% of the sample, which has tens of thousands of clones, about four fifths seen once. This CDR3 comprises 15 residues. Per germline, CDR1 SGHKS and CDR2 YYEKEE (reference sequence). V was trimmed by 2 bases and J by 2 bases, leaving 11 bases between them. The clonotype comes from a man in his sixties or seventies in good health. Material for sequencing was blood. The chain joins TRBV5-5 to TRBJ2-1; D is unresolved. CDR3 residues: CASSFQDPAYNEQFF. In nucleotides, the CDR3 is TGTGCCAGCAGCTTTCAGGACCCAGCCTACAATGAGCAGTTCTTC.